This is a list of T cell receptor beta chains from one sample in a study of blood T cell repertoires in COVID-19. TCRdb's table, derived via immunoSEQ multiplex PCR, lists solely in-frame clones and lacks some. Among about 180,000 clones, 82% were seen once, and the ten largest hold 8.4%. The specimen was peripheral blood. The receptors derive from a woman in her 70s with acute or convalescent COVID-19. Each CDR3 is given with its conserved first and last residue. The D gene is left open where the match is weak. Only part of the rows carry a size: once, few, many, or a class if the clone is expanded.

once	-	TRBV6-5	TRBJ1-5	TGTGCCAGCGGCCGGACAATCCGGCCCCAGCATTTT	CASGRTIRPQHF
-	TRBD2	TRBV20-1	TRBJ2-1	TGCAGTGCTTTCGCGGGAGTTGAGCAGTTCTTC	CSAFAGVEQFF
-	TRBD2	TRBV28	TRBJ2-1	TGTGCCAGCAGTTTTATCCGGGAGGGCCGTTCGATTGGTGAGCAGTTCTTC	CASSFIREGRSIGEQFF
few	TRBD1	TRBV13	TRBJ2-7	TGTGCCAGCAGCCCGAGGGACAGCTTCTCCTACGAGCAGTACTTC	CASSPRDSFSYEQYF
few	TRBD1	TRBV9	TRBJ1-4	TGTGCCAGCAGCTCGAGTGCGGGGACAGTAGGCGGAAAACTGTTTTTT	CASSSSAGTVGGKLFF
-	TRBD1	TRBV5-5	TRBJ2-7	TGTGCCAGCAGCCTGATTCCGGGACAGCTCTCCTACGAGCAGTACTTC	CASSLIPGQLSYEQYF
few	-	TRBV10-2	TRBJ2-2	TGCGCCAGCAGTGAGTTTACAGGGATCACCGGGGAGCTGTTTTTT	CASSEFTGITGELFF
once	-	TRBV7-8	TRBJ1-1	TGTGCCAGCCGGACCTCGGGGTCCCCTAGCACTGAAGCTTTCTTT	CASRTSGSPSTEAFF
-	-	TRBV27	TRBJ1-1	TGTGCCAGCAGTCGTTCCCCGGACAGAAAGGTAAACACTGAAGCTTTCTTT	CASSRSPDRKVNTEAFF
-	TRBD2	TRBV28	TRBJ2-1	TGTGCCAGCAGTCCCAAGGGACTAGCCTCCAATGAGCAGTTCTTC	CASSPKGLASNEQFF
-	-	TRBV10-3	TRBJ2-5	TGTGCCATCAGTGAACCGGGGGAAGAGACCCAGTACTTC	CAISEPGEETQYF
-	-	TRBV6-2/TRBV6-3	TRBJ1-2	TGTGCCAGCAGTTGGGGAGGGATAAATGGCTACACCTTC	CASSWGGINGYTF
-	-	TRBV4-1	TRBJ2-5	TGCGCCAGCAGCCCATCGCCGGGCGGGGGCTACCAAGAGACCCAGTACTTC	CASSPSPGGGYQETQYF
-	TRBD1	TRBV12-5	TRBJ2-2	TGTGCTAGTGGTTTCGGGGACAGGGGGAACACCGGGGAGCTGTTTTTT	CASGFGDRGNTGELFF
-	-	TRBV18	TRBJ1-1	TGTGCCAGCTCACCTCCACAGGCATTTGAAGCTTTCTTT	CASSPPQAFEAFF
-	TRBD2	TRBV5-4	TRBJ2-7	TGTGCCAGCAGCCCCGGGGGGAGCTCCTACGAGCAGTACTTC	CASSPGGSSYEQYF
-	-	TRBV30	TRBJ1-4	TGTGCCTGGGGTAGGGGCAGGGCAAGAGAAAAACTGTTTTTT	CAWGRGRAREKLFF
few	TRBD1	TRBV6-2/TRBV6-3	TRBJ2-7	TGTGCCAGCAGTTACTCGACCACAGGGGCGTACGAGCAGTACTTC	CASSYSTTGAYEQYF
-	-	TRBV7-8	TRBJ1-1	TGTGCCAGCAGCCTGTCCCCAGGTGCAGCTTTCTTT	CASSLSPGAAFF
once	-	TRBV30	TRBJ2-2	TGTGCCTGGAACGGTATAGCGACCACCGGGGAGCTGTTTTTT	CAWNGIATTGELFF
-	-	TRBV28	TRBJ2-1	TGTGCCAGCAGACAGGGTGGCAATGAGCAGTTCTTC	CASRQGGNEQFF
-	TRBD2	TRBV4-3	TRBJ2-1	TGCGCCAGCAGCCAAGATATTGGCGACGGTGAGACTAGCGGGAATTATGAGCAGTTCTTC	CASSQDIGDGETSGNYEQFF
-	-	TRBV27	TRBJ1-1	TGTGCCAGCAGTTTCCTTTTTGAGGGCACTGAAGCTTTCTTT	CASSFLFEGTEAFF